This TCR beta chain was recorded in a study of graft-versus-host responses after intestinal transplantation. The wider study: Transplantation in recipients was multivisceral, liver-intestinal, or isolated intestinal. The recipients all started with anti-thymocyte globulin induction and then took tacrolimus and steroids for 2 to 4 years. Study conclusions and caveats: High graft-versus-host to host-versus-graft clonal ratios were found in allografts of patients who had graft-donor T cell macrochimerism.

Clones were read by immunoSEQ multiplex PCR, and TCRdb kept only the in-frame ones, dropping some. The sample carries 55,000 to 85,000 clones, 89% recorded once. Notes on this clone: The antigen is not known.

Germline V gene lookup returns CDR1 MDHEN and CDR2 SYDVKM. CDR3 size: 14 residues. The germline V and J ends were trimmed by 5 bases and 7 bases, with 15 bases remaining between them. The starting material was unstimulated CD8+ T cells sorted from spleen or lymph node cells, obtained before intestinal transplant. This chain uses TRBV28 with TRBJ2-1, with D maybe TRBD2 (6 bases). This clonotype originated in a human donor who received an intestinal transplant. The DNA of the CDR3 is TGTGCCAGCAGTCCGGGACTGGTCTTGAATGAGCAGTTCTTC. It codes for CASSPGLVLNEQFF. Complete variable domain (other parts from reference TRBV28 and TRBJ2-1): DVKVTQSSRYLVKRTGEKVFLECVQDMDHENMFWYRQDPGLGLRLIYFSYDVKMKEKGDIPEGYSVSREKKERFSLILESASTNQTSMYLCASSPGLVLNEQFFGPGTRLTVL.